Presented here are 5 T cell receptor beta chains from one specimen sequenced in a study of T cell changes during pregnancy in multiple sclerosis. This table comes from immunoSEQ multiplex PCR, and its TCRdb copy is limited to in-frame clones, with some not included. This table has around 71,000 clones, about 92% appearing once. This specimen was peripheral blood, taken in the third trimester of pregnancy. The receptors were gathered from a female donor with multiple sclerosis, enrolled in a pregnancy study.

The gene calls are TRBV4-1 and TRBJ2-2; 8 bases agree with TRBD2. The CDR3 has 18 amino acids. V was clipped by 3 bases and J by 4 bases; unmatched bases: 13. The germline gives CDR1 MGHRA, CDR2 YSYEKL. The CDR3 nucleotides are TGCGCCAGCAGCCATGTTGGGGACCACCTAGCGGGCACCGGGGAGCTGTTTTTT. Its translation is CASSHVGDHLAGTGELFF.

The CDR3 region has the DNA TGTGCCAGCAGCTTGGGGCAGGGAGGAAGCACAGATACGCAGTATTTT. It is translated as CASSLGQGGSTDTQYF. V gene TRBV5-8 combines with J gene TRBJ2-3; D may be TRBD2 (6 bases). Between the trimmed V and J ends, which lost 0 bases and 0 bases, there was a span of 11 bases. The CDR3 is 16 amino acids. Germline CDR1 SGHTS, CDR2 YDEGEE.

The rearrangement joins TRBV11-3 to TRBJ1-1; 11 nucleotides match TRBD1. The CDR3 has 15 amino acids. Germline assignment: CDR1 SGHNT and CDR2 YENEEA. Unmatched junction bases numbered 3, after V lost 5 bases and J lost 1 base. CDR3 DNA sequence: TGTGCCAGCAGCCCGGGACAGGGGGGGAACACTGAAGCTTTCTTT. Residues: CASSPGQGGNTEAFF. The variable domain in full, completed from reference TRBV11-3 and TRBJ1-1, reads EAGVVQSPRYKIIEKKQPVAFWCNPISGHNTLYWYLQNLGQGPELLIRYENEEAVDDSQLPKDRFSAERLKGVDSTLKIQPAELGDSAVYLCASSPGQGGNTEAFFGQGTRLTVV.

The V and J genes are TRBV28 and TRBJ1-4, with 8 positions matching TRBD1. The CDR3 is made up of 15 amino acids. The junction had 4 bases not matched to a gene; V was cut back by 4 bases and J by 3 bases. The V gene's germline CDR1 is MDHEN and CDR2 SYDVKM. The CDR3 here is CASSSQTGANEKLFF. The CDR3 bases are TGTGCCAGCAGTTCACAGACAGGGGCTAATGAAAAACTGTTTTTT.

The chain links TRBV19 to TRBJ1-1, with D tentatively TRBD1 (6 bases). Germline V gives CDR1 LNHDA, CDR2 SQIVND (reference sequence). V gave up 3 bases and J gave up 3 bases, with 11 bases separating them. The CDR3 has 14 amino acids. The CDR3 bases are TGTGCCAGTAGTATTTCAGGGGCGGACACTGAAGCTTTCTTT. Its translation: CASSISGADTEAFF.